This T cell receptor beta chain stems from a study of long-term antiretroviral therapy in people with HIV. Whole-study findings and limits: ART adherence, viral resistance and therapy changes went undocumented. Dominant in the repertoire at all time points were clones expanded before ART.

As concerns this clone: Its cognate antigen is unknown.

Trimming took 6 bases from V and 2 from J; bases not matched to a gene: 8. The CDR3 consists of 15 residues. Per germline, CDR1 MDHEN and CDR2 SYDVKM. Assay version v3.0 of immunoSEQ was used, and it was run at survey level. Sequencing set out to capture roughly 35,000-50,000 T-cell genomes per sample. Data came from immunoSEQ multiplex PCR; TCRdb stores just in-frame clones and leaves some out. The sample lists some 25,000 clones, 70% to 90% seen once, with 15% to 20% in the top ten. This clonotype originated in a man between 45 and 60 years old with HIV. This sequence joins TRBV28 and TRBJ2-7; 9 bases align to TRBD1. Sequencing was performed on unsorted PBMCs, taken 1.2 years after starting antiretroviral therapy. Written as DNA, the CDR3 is TGTGCCAGCAGCCCAACCGGGACAGGGACCTACGAGCAGTACTTC. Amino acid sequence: CASSPTGTGTYEQYF.